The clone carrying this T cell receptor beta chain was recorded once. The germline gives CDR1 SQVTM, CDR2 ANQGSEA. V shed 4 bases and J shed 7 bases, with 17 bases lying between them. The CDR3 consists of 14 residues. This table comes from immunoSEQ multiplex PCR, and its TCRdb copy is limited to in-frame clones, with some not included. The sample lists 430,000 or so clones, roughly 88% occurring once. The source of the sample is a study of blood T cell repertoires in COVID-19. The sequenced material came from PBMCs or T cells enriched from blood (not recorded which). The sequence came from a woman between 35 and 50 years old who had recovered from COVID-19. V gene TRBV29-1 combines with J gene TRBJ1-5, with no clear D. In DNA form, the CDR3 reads TGCAGCGTTGGGAGTGGCGGGGTTTCCCAGCCCCAGCATTTT. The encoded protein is CSVGSGGVSQPQHF.